This TCR beta chain originates from a study of beta chain features in type 1 diabetes. Across the whole study: Age, gender, cell numbers and subset yield matched between patients and controls. Study-wide points: Within patients, naive, central memory and Treg TCRB repertoires seemed more similar than within healthy donors. Researchers cautioned that cDNA sequencing could over-represent cells with high TCR expression. TCRB CDR3 length was moderately but significantly reduced in all four CD4+ subsets of Type 1 diabetes patients.

Germline V CDR1 and CDR2: SEHNR, FQNEAQ (reference sequence). The V segment lost 4 bases and the J segment 3 bases; nucleotides outside the gene matches: 11. CDR3 length: 17 amino acids. CD4+ naive, central memory, regulatory and stem cell-like memory subsets were isolated by sorting on CD45RO/CCR7/CD25/CD127/CD95/CD27. Every isolated RNA sample was fully reverse transcribed, so sequencing captured expressed TCRB transcripts. Produced via immunoSEQ multiplex PCR; TCRdb's table is partial and in-frame only. The table shows 310,000 or so clones, with roughly 15% occurring only once. This clone was counted only a few times. The target antigen is unknown.

The chain is built from TRBV7-9 and TRBJ2-2, with 7 bases fitting TRBD1. The TCR originated in a man between 18 and 29 years old with type 1 diabetes. Specimen: naive CD4+ T cells from blood. In DNA, the CDR3 is TGTGCCAGCAGCTCACTTTGGGGACAGAGCTACACCGGGGAGCTGTTTTTT. Its translation is CASSSLWGQSYTGELFF.